The rows below give T cell receptor beta chains drawn from one sample of a study of cytomegalovirus exposure and HLA in healthy donors. The assay was immunoSEQ multiplex PCR, and TCRdb's table has in-frame clones only and misses some. The table lists about 44,000 clones, 90% to 95% of them singletons, with over 2% in the top ten. The sequencing sample was made of PBMCs. The receptors here all came from a young woman in good health and CMV-seronegative. CDR3s include the opening cysteine and the closing phenylalanine or tryptophan. The order of the fields is V gene, D gene, clone size, J gene, CDR3 length, CDR3 DNA, CDR3 protein. The D gene is left open where the match is weak. Expanded clones are given a class, and other clones once, few, many or no size at all.

V gene: TRBV4-1
D gene: TRBD1
clone size: NA
J gene: TRBJ1-6
CDR3 length: 17
CDR3 DNA: TGCGCCAGCAGCCCATCCGATTCCGGGACAGGGCATTCACCCCTCCACTTT
CDR3 protein: CASSPSDSGTGHSPLHF

V gene: TRBV5-1
D gene: NA
clone size: NA
J gene: TRBJ2-1
CDR3 length: 13
CDR3 DNA: TGCGCCAGCAGCTCTTTAGCTCGCCAAGAGCAGTTCTTC
CDR3 protein: CASSSLARQEQFF

V gene: TRBV5-4
D gene: NA
clone size: NA
J gene: TRBJ1-2
CDR3 length: 15
CDR3 DNA: TGTGCCAGCAGCCCCCTGAGAGTGGGGCCATATGGCTACACCTTC
CDR3 protein: CASSPLRVGPYGYTF

V gene: TRBV7-9
D gene: TRBD2
clone size: NA
J gene: TRBJ2-1
CDR3 length: 15
CDR3 DNA: TGTGCCAGCAGCTTCCTAGCGGGGGGGCTTGATGAGCAGTTCTTC
CDR3 protein: CASSFLAGGLDEQFF

V gene: TRBV27
D gene: NA
clone size: NA
J gene: TRBJ1-2
CDR3 length: 14
CDR3 DNA: TGTGCCAGCAGTTTATCTACTATGCTTGGTGGCTACACCTTC
CDR3 protein: CASSLSTMLGGYTF

V gene: TRBV28
D gene: NA
clone size: NA
J gene: TRBJ2-7
CDR3 length: 12
CDR3 DNA: TGTGCCAGCAGTTCTACCTCCTACGAGCAGTACTTC
CDR3 protein: CASSSTSYEQYF

V gene: TRBV10-1
D gene: TRBD2
clone size: NA
J gene: TRBJ2-1
CDR3 length: 14
CDR3 DNA: TGCGCCAGCAGTGAGGCGGCGGGAGGAGGAGAGCAGTTCTTC
CDR3 protein: CASSEAAGGGEQFF

V gene: TRBV27
D gene: NA
clone size: NA
J gene: TRBJ1-6
CDR3 length: 15
CDR3 DNA: TGTGCCAGCAGACCGCCGGGGCAGGGGCGATTGGCCCTCCACTTT
CDR3 protein: CASRPPGQGRLALHF

V gene: TRBV7-9
D gene: TRBD1
clone size: NA
J gene: TRBJ1-2
CDR3 length: 14
CDR3 DNA: TGTGCCAGCAGCTTAGGCCAGGGGGTCTATGGCTACACCTTC
CDR3 protein: CASSLGQGVYGYTF

V gene: TRBV7-9
D gene: NA
clone size: few
J gene: TRBJ1-4
CDR3 length: 13
CDR3 DNA: TGTGCCAGCTCCGGAGGGGGGGGCGAAAAACTGTTTTTT
CDR3 protein: CASSGGGGEKLFF

V gene: TRBV10-2
D gene: NA
clone size: NA
J gene: TRBJ1-1
CDR3 length: 16
CDR3 DNA: TGCGCCAGCAGTGACATGCGGGGGTCCAGGAACACTGAAGCTTTCTTT
CDR3 protein: CASSDMRGSRNTEAFF

V gene: TRBV10-3
D gene: NA
clone size: NA
J gene: TRBJ1-3
CDR3 length: 14
CDR3 DNA: TGTGCCATCAGTGAGGGACAGTTGGCAAACACCATATATTTT
CDR3 protein: CAISEGQLANTIYF

V gene: TRBV4-1
D gene: NA
clone size: NA
J gene: TRBJ2-1
CDR3 length: 16
CDR3 DNA: TGCGCCAGCAGCCAAATCCTGAGGGCCTCTAGCAATGAGCAGTTCTTC
CDR3 protein: CASSQILRASSNEQFF

V gene: TRBV19
D gene: TRBD1
clone size: NA
J gene: TRBJ1-3
CDR3 length: 13
CDR3 DNA: TGTGCCAGTAGTATGGGACAGGGTTACACCATATATTTT
CDR3 protein: CASSMGQGYTIYF

V gene: TRBV28
D gene: NA
clone size: NA
J gene: TRBJ2-3
CDR3 length: 16
CDR3 DNA: TGTGCCAGCAGTCAACCGACAATCGGCGGGACAGATACGCAGTATTTT
CDR3 protein: CASSQPTIGGTDTQYF

V gene: TRBV27
D gene: NA
clone size: NA
J gene: TRBJ2-3
CDR3 length: 14
CDR3 DNA: TGTGCCAGCAGTTTATCTGGACCGCAGGGTACGCAGTATTTT
CDR3 protein: CASSLSGPQGTQYF

V gene: TRBV6-1
D gene: NA
clone size: NA
J gene: TRBJ2-1
CDR3 length: 12
CDR3 DNA: TGTGCCAGCAGTGAAAGAGGCACTAGGTGGCTCTTC
CDR3 protein: CASSERGTRWLF

V gene: TRBV18
D gene: NA
clone size: NA
J gene: TRBJ2-3
CDR3 length: 14
CDR3 DNA: TGTGCCAGCGTTAGCGGCATGAGGGAAGATACGCAGTATTTT
CDR3 protein: CASVSGMREDTQYF

V gene: TRBV7-2
D gene: NA
clone size: NA
J gene: TRBJ2-5
CDR3 length: 14
CDR3 DNA: TGTGCCAGCAGCCATGACAGCAACCAAGAGACCCAGTACTTC
CDR3 protein: CASSHDSNQETQYF

V gene: TRBV30
D gene: TRBD2
clone size: NA
J gene: TRBJ2-3
CDR3 length: 14
CDR3 DNA: TGTGCCTGGAGATCTAGCGGGGGGAGGGATACGCAGTATTTT
CDR3 protein: CAWRSSGGRDTQYF

V gene: TRBV28
D gene: NA
clone size: NA
J gene: TRBJ1-1
CDR3 length: 13
CDR3 DNA: TGTGCCAGCAGTTTCTACGGGGACACTGAAGCTTTCTTT
CDR3 protein: CASSFYGDTEAFF

V gene: TRBV5-1
D gene: NA
clone size: NA
J gene: TRBJ1-1
CDR3 length: 15
CDR3 DNA: TGCGCCAGCAGCTTGGAGGAGGGAGGTGTCGCTGAAGCTTTCTTT
CDR3 protein: CASSLEEGGVAEAFF

V gene: TRBV27
D gene: TRBD1
clone size: once
J gene: TRBJ1-5
CDR3 length: 15
CDR3 DNA: TGTGCCAGCAGTCTCCACAGGGGGGGCAATCAGCCCCAGCATTTT
CDR3 protein: CASSLHRGGNQPQHF

V gene: TRBV6-5
D gene: NA
clone size: NA
J gene: TRBJ1-2
CDR3 length: 13
CDR3 DNA: TGTGCCAGCAGTTACGACTTAATTGGGGGCTACACCTTC
CDR3 protein: CASSYDLIGGYTF

V gene: TRBV7-9
D gene: TRBD1
clone size: NA
J gene: TRBJ2-7
CDR3 length: 15
CDR3 DNA: TGTGCCAGCAGCTCCCACGGGACAGGGCTAAACGAGCAGTACTTC
CDR3 protein: CASSSHGTGLNEQYF

V gene: TRBV5-5
D gene: TRBD2
clone size: once
J gene: TRBJ2-3
CDR3 length: 15
CDR3 DNA: TGTGCCAGCAGTAGGGCTAGCGGTCAGGCAGATACGCAGTATTTT
CDR3 protein: CASSRASGQADTQYF

V gene: TRBV9
D gene: NA
clone size: NA
J gene: TRBJ1-3
CDR3 length: 13
CDR3 DNA: TGTGCCAGCAGCCCAGGGCTTGGAAACACCATATATTTT
CDR3 protein: CASSPGLGNTIYF

V gene: TRBV4-2
D gene: NA
clone size: NA
J gene: TRBJ2-3
CDR3 length: 13
CDR3 DNA: TGTGCCAGCAGCCAAGAAGCGGCAGATACGCAGTATTTT
CDR3 protein: CASSQEAADTQYF

V gene: TRBV7-2
D gene: NA
clone size: NA
J gene: TRBJ2-1
CDR3 length: 16
CDR3 DNA: TGTGCCAGCAGCTTAGCGCCCACGGGAGAGGAAGGTGAGCAGTTCTTC
CDR3 protein: CASSLAPTGEEGEQFF

V gene: TRBV19
D gene: NA
clone size: few
J gene: TRBJ2-2
CDR3 length: 14
CDR3 DNA: TGTGCCAGTAATTCAGGGGTGGACACCGGGGAGCTGTTTTTT
CDR3 protein: CASNSGVDTGELFF

V gene: TRBV28
D gene: NA
clone size: NA
J gene: TRBJ2-7
CDR3 length: 11
CDR3 DNA: TGTGCCAGCAGCCAATCCTACGAGCAGTACTTC
CDR3 protein: CASSQSYEQYF

V gene: TRBV6-5
D gene: NA
clone size: NA
J gene: TRBJ1-2
CDR3 length: 14
CDR3 DNA: TGTGCCAGCAGTCCCTTCAGGGATGGGTATGGCTACACCTTC
CDR3 protein: CASSPFRDGYGYTF

V gene: TRBV18
D gene: NA
clone size: once
J gene: TRBJ2-2
CDR3 length: 14
CDR3 DNA: TGTGCCAGCTCACTCCAGGGTAGCACCGGGGAGCTGTTTTTT
CDR3 protein: CASSLQGSTGELFF

V gene: TRBV10-3
D gene: NA
clone size: NA
J gene: TRBJ1-2
CDR3 length: 14
CDR3 DNA: TGTGCCATCAGTGAGTCGTGGGAGAGCTATGGCTACACCTTC
CDR3 protein: CAISESWESYGYTF

V gene: TRBV10-3
D gene: TRBD1
clone size: once
J gene: TRBJ1-3
CDR3 length: 14
CDR3 DNA: TGTGCCATCAGTGGACAGGGGACTGGAAACACCATATATTTT
CDR3 protein: CAISGQGTGNTIYF

V gene: TRBV14
D gene: NA
clone size: NA
J gene: TRBJ1-2
CDR3 length: 13
CDR3 DNA: TGTGCCAGCAGCCCCGACGGGAACTATGGCTACACCTTC
CDR3 protein: CASSPDGNYGYTF

V gene: TRBV28
D gene: NA
clone size: NA
J gene: TRBJ1-4
CDR3 length: 16
CDR3 DNA: TGTGCCAGCAGTTTCCAGGATGGGGGCGCAGGGGAAAAACTGTTTTTT
CDR3 protein: CASSFQDGGAGEKLFF

V gene: TRBV7-6
D gene: TRBD1
clone size: NA
J gene: TRBJ2-2
CDR3 length: 19
CDR3 DNA: TGTGCCAGCAGCTTAGCAGGTCGGGGTATTGGACAGGGGGCCGGGGAGCTGTTTTTT
CDR3 protein: CASSLAGRGIGQGAGELFF

V gene: TRBV5-1
D gene: NA
clone size: NA
J gene: TRBJ1-1
CDR3 length: 11
CDR3 DNA: TGCGCCAGCACTTTGGGGGGAAAAGCTTTCTTT
CDR3 protein: CASTLGGKAFF

V gene: TRBV19
D gene: NA
clone size: NA
J gene: TRBJ1-5
CDR3 length: 13
CDR3 DNA: TGTGCCAGTAATAGACAGGCCTCATCGCCCCAGCATTTT
CDR3 protein: CASNRQASSPQHF

V gene: TRBV4-1
D gene: NA
clone size: NA
J gene: TRBJ2-7
CDR3 length: 14
CDR3 DNA: TGCGCCAGCAGCCAAGTCGGGAGCTCCTACGAGCAGTACTTC
CDR3 protein: CASSQVGSSYEQYF

V gene: TRBV28
D gene: NA
clone size: once
J gene: TRBJ1-6
CDR3 length: 15
CDR3 DNA: TGTGCCAGCAGTTTAAGTAGCTCCTATAATTCACCCCTCCACTTT
CDR3 protein: CASSLSSSYNSPLHF

V gene: TRBV6-4
D gene: NA
clone size: NA
J gene: TRBJ2-2
CDR3 length: 13
CDR3 DNA: TGTGCCAGCAGTGACTCGGAGGCCGGGGAGCTGTTTTTT
CDR3 protein: CASSDSEAGELFF

V gene: TRBV7-2
D gene: NA
clone size: few
J gene: TRBJ1-1
CDR3 length: 15
CDR3 DNA: TGTGCCAGCAGCTTACGGGGTCAGGTGGTCACTGAAGCTTTCTTT
CDR3 protein: CASSLRGQVVTEAFF

V gene: TRBV5-6
D gene: NA
clone size: NA
J gene: TRBJ2-7
CDR3 length: 15
CDR3 DNA: TGTGCCAGCAGCACCAGAGGGGGATTTATCTACGAGCAGTACTTC
CDR3 protein: CASSTRGGFIYEQYF

V gene: TRBV28
D gene: TRBD2
clone size: NA
J gene: TRBJ2-7
CDR3 length: 14
CDR3 DNA: TGTGCCAGCAGTTCTAGCGGGAGTCTTTACGAGCAGTACTTC
CDR3 protein: CASSSSGSLYEQYF

V gene: TRBV19
D gene: NA
clone size: NA
J gene: TRBJ2-7
CDR3 length: 15
CDR3 DNA: TGTGCCAGTAGTATGGTCGGGTTAACCTCCTACGAGCAGTACTTC
CDR3 protein: CASSMVGLTSYEQYF

V gene: TRBV2
D gene: NA
clone size: NA
J gene: TRBJ2-1
CDR3 length: 16
CDR3 DNA: TGTGCCAGCAGCCCTCCTGGAGCGGGCCCCTACAATGAGCAGTTCTTC
CDR3 protein: CASSPPGAGPYNEQFF

V gene: TRBV7-9
D gene: NA
clone size: NA
J gene: TRBJ2-2
CDR3 length: 17
CDR3 DNA: TGTGCCAGCAGCCAAGACAAGCGGGCGCCTCCGTCCGGGGAGCTGTTTTTT
CDR3 protein: CASSQDKRAPPSGELFF

V gene: TRBV6-4
D gene: TRBD2
clone size: NA
J gene: TRBJ2-2
CDR3 length: 15
CDR3 DNA: TGTGCCAGCGGGAAAGCGGGAGTGGATACCGGGGAGCTGTTTTTT
CDR3 protein: CASGKAGVDTGELFF

V gene: TRBV18
D gene: NA
clone size: NA
J gene: TRBJ1-1
CDR3 length: 13
CDR3 DNA: TGTGCCAGCTCACCGACAGTGAACACTGAAGCTTTCTTT
CDR3 protein: CASSPTVNTEAFF

V gene: TRBV9
D gene: NA
clone size: NA
J gene: TRBJ2-1
CDR3 length: 15
CDR3 DNA: TGTGCCAGCAGCGTAGACCCCGGTATCTACAATGAGCAGTTCTTC
CDR3 protein: CASSVDPGIYNEQFF

V gene: TRBV28
D gene: NA
clone size: NA
J gene: TRBJ1-2
CDR3 length: 13
CDR3 DNA: TGTGCCACCACCCTAGGGGCAGGGGAGGGCTACACCTTC
CDR3 protein: CATTLGAGEGYTF

V gene: TRBV5-1
D gene: TRBD1
clone size: once
J gene: TRBJ2-5
CDR3 length: 14
CDR3 DNA: TGCGCCAGCAGCAACGGACAGGGTGGAGAGACCCAGTACTTC
CDR3 protein: CASSNGQGGETQYF

V gene: TRBV18
D gene: NA
clone size: NA
J gene: TRBJ1-1
CDR3 length: 14
CDR3 DNA: TGTGCCAGCTCACCCCCGACTGGGACATTTGAAGCTTTCTTT
CDR3 protein: CASSPPTGTFEAFF

V gene: TRBV19
D gene: NA
clone size: NA
J gene: TRBJ2-3
CDR3 length: 16
CDR3 DNA: TGTGCCAGTAGTACCGGTGGGGCTTTGGGCACAGATACGCAGTATTTT
CDR3 protein: CASSTGGALGTDTQYF

V gene: TRBV2
D gene: TRBD2
clone size: once
J gene: TRBJ2-1
CDR3 length: 17
CDR3 DNA: TGTGCCAGCCGGAGGGGGACTAGCGGGAGAAGAAGGGTTGAGCAGTTCTTC
CDR3 protein: CASRRGTSGRRRVEQFF

V gene: TRBV5-1
D gene: TRBD1
clone size: few
J gene: TRBJ2-7
CDR3 length: 13
CDR3 DNA: TGCGCCAGCAGCTACAGGGGAGCGCACGAGCAGTACTTC
CDR3 protein: CASSYRGAHEQYF

V gene: TRBV30
D gene: TRBD1
clone size: once
J gene: TRBJ2-3
CDR3 length: 14
CDR3 DNA: TGTGCCTGGAGCAGGGGGAGAAACACAGATACGCAGTATTTT
CDR3 protein: CAWSRGRNTDTQYF